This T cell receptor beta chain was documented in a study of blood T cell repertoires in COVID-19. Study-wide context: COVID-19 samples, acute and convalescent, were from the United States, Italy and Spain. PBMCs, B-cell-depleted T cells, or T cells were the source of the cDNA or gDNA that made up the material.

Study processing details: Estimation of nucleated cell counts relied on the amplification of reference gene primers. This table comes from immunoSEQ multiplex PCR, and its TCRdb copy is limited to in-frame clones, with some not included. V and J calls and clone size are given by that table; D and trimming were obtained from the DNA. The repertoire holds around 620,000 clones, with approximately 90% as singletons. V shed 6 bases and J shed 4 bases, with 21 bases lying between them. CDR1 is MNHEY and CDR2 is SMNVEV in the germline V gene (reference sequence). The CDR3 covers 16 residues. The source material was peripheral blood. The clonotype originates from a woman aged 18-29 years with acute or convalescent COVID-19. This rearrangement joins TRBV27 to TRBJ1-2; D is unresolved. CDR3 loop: CASSPLGGSVSYGYTF. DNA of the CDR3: TGTGCCAGCAGCCCCCTAGGAGGTTCTGTCTCCTATGGCTACACCTTC.